The next 5 T cell receptor beta chains were all read from a single sample in a study of human T cells and chemical hapten exposure (dated by TCRdb to the early 2020s). The library relied on RACE. Sequencing was carried out with a NextSeq 500. TCRdb itself trimmed the public reads at Q25 with fastp, ran MiXCR and retained productive beta chains. Rows with a matching CDR3 protein are joined into one entry that keeps the most common DNA and genes. The sample table shows 190,000 or so distinct CDR3 sequences, and 24% are seen once. The leading ten clones occupy 2.5% of the sample. What this sample's time point label stands for: patch test 3, about 24 weeks after DPC sensitization. Sample treatment or condition, as interpreted from the label and publication: therapeutic diphenylcyclopropenone sensitization with weekly scalp DPC. The sequences come from whole blood, collected in connection with sensitization to the hapten diphenylcyclopropenone (DPC). The receptors were sampled from a middle-aged woman with alopecia areata. Some clones in this sample may be carry-over from other donors' samples.

Turning to this clonotype: An end of the junction does not agree with germline; a read error may underlie this. This sequence joins TRBV7-2 and TRBJ2-4; 7 nucleotides match TRBD2. Germline CDR1 SGHTA, CDR2 FQGNSA. CDR3 length: 13 amino acids. The CDR3 DNA reads TGTGCCAGCAATCTGGGACTACGAAACATTCAGTGCTTC. Translating it yields CASNLGLRNIQCF.

At least ten counts were recorded for this clonotype. The V gene is TRBV6-2 or TRBV6-3, the J gene TRBJ2-1; 7 bases are a match to TRBD2. V lost 4 bases and J lost 4; bases outside the gene matches: 7. This CDR3 contains 15 residues. Germline CDR1 MNHEY, CDR2 SVGEGT. Here the CDR3 reads CASSLGLADYNEQFF. CDR3 coding DNA: TGTGCCAGCAGTTTGGGGCTAGCGGATTACAATGAGCAGTTCTTC.

In this sample, this clonotype turned up a few times. The gene calls are TRBV7-2 and TRBJ2-3; a possible D gene is TRBD1 (6 bases). The CDR3 totals 15 residues. Between the trimmed V and J ends, which lost 5 bases and 1 base, there was a span of 13 bases. In germline, CDR1 is SGHTA, CDR2 FQGNSA. In DNA form, the CDR3 reads TGTGCCAGCAGCGGTCAGGGGCCTCGCACAGATACGCAGTATTTT. Protein product: CASSGQGPRTDTQYF.

This clonotype has only one observation. A much larger clone lies a single base off, so this may be a read error. This likely comes from a read error, as the CDR3 has no conserved phenylalanine or tryptophan at its end. V is TRBV7-3 and J is TRBJ2-3; D is uncertain. The CDR3 runs to 13 residues. V lost 2 bases and J 3 bases, leaving 6 bases between the germline ends. The germline gives CDR1 SGHTA, CDR2 FQGTGA. The CDR3 is CASSLAATDTQYL. In nucleotides, the CDR3 is TGTGCCAGCAGCTTAGCAGCGACAGATACGCAGTATTTG.

CDR3: CASSHGLASDEQYF. The CDR3 DNA reads as TGTGCCAGCAGCCATGGACTAGCCTCCGACGAGCAGTACTTC. The chain recombines TRBV3-2 with TRBJ2-7; the table's D gene call, TRBD2, was not cross checked with the DNA. TRBV3-2 is a pseudogene segment. This CDR3 region has 14 residues.